This is a list of T cell receptor beta chains from one sample in a study of blood T cell repertoires in COVID-19. Generated by immunoSEQ multiplex PCR, the TCRdb table keeps only in-frame clones and is missing some. The top ten clones hold 1.5% to 2% of a sample with over 150,000 clones, about 88% of them seen once. Sequencing was done on a sample of peripheral blood. The receptors originated from a man aged 18 to 29 who had recovered from COVID-19. CDR3s leave out the opening cysteine and the closing phenylalanine or tryptophan. Not every row has a clone size; where given, it reads once, few, many or a size class.

v_call	cdr3_length	clone_size	j_call	cdr3_aa
TRBV6-2/TRBV6-3	14	NA	TRBJ1-2	ASSSLGQRGLYGYT
TRBV5-4	13	NA	TRBJ2-3	ASSPPIATQDTQY
TRBV28	14	NA	TRBJ2-7	ASSLGTSGSGYEQY
TRBV27	11	NA	TRBJ1-6	ASRQGGNSPLH
TRBV3-1/TRBV3-2	14	NA	TRBJ2-1	ASSPQRLAGGKEQF
TRBV28	13	NA	TRBJ1-5	ASSLYYSSNQPQH
TRBV19	14	once	TRBJ1-3	ASSIAGEKPGNTIY
TRBV7-9	10	NA	TRBJ2-7	ASSPLSGEQY
TRBV12-3/TRBV12-4	11	NA	TRBJ2-7	ASSRLAGDVQY
TRBV9	14	NA	TRBJ2-3	ASSPLRGRATDTQY
TRBV7-9	8	NA	TRBJ1-2	ASSSDGYT
TRBV11-1	11	NA	TRBJ1-1	ASSPWTGSEAF